This T cell receptor beta chain was profiled in a study of human T cells and chemical hapten exposure. As to time point: pre-sensitization, week 0. The treatment here: therapeutic diphenylcyclopropenone sensitization with weekly scalp DPC. There are a few counts of this clonotype. TCRdb reprocessed the RACE reads via MiXCR and lists one record per CDR3 protein. This table has more than 80,000 distinct CDR3 sequences, about 12% appearing once. The length of the CDR3 is 15 residues. With V trimmed by 8 bases and J by 5 bases, 13 bases remained unmatched. The V gene's germline CDR1 is LNHDA and CDR2 SQIVND (reference sequence).

Here the sequenced sample was whole blood, taken in connection with sensitization to the hapten diphenylcyclopropenone (DPC). The sequence was obtained from a woman between 45 and 60 years old with alopecia areata. Some clones in this sample may be carry-over from other donors' samples. The chain combines TRBV19 with TRBJ2-5; 8 bases map to TRBD2. This CDR3 reads CASSPGGAKWETQYF. The CDR3 DNA reads TGTGCCAGTTCGCCCGGGGGGGCGAAATGGGAGACCCAGTACTTC.